This passage covers 13 T cell receptor beta chains from one sample sequenced in a study of blood T cell repertoires in COVID-19. Produced via immunoSEQ multiplex PCR; TCRdb's table is partial and in-frame only. The sample has some 59,000 clones; about three quarters are singletons. Sequencing was done on a sample of peripheral blood. The receptors derive from a man aged 30-40 years with COVID-19, enrolled during active disease.

The chain carries TRBV7-2 and TRBJ2-5; TRBD2 is a possible D gene (7 bases). This CDR3 region has 14 residues. The V end was cut by 0 bases, the J end by 5 bases, with 10 bases between. The V gene's germline CDR1 is SGHTA and CDR2 FQGNSA. CDR3 nucleotides: TGTGCCAGCAGCTTAGCGGGGGGGCGGGAGACCCAGTACTTC. Amino acids: CASSLAGGRETQYF.

The chain carries TRBV5-1 and TRBJ1-1; D might be TRBD1 (5 bases). The V gene's germline CDR1 is SGHRS and CDR2 YFSETQ. This CDR3 has 14 residues. V was trimmed by 2 bases and J by 6 bases, leaving 14 bases between them. The CDR3 protein is CASSFSFREAEAFF. Here the CDR3 DNA reads TGCGCCAGCAGCTTCTCCTTCAGGGAGGCTGAAGCTTTCTTT.

This chain connects TRBV28 to TRBJ1-2; D is uncertain. The CDR3 consists of 14 residues. CDR1 and CDR2 (germline): MDHEN, SYDVKM. Trimming removed 4 bases at V and 8 bases at J, with 17 bases between. CDR3 loop: CASSYPPPAGGYTF. The CDR3 DNA reads TGTGCCAGCAGTTACCCGCCACCTGCGGGGGGCTACACCTTC.

Concerning this clone: The sample carries other DNA sequences with the same CDR3. The chain links TRBV6-2 or TRBV6-3 to TRBJ2-7, with TRBD1 matching 8 bases. The junction had 2 bases not matched to a gene; V was cut back by 4 bases and J by 0 bases. The germline CDR1 and CDR2 sequences are MNHEY and SVGEGT. The CDR3 totals 14 residues. The chain's CDR3 is CASSSGGSSYEQYF. CDR3 coding DNA: TGTGCCAGCAGTTCAGGGGGCAGCTCCTACGAGCAGTACTTC.

The rearrangement joins TRBV2 to TRBJ2-7; 8 bases fit TRBD1. The germline V gene has CDR1 SNHLY and CDR2 FYNNEI. The CDR3 loop spans 14 amino acids. V lost 5 bases, J lost 4 bases, and 7 bases stayed unmatched. Here the CDR3 DNA reads TGTGCCAGCAGTAAAAACCAGGGGGCATACGAGCAGTACTTC. This sequence encodes CASSKNQGAYEQYF.

The chain has TRBV30 and TRBJ1-1, with 7 nucleotides matching TRBD1. Germline lookup yields CDR1 GTSNPN and CDR2 SVGIG (reference sequence). Germline trimming cut 2 bases from V and 0 bases from J; bases unmatched to any gene: 3. The CDR3 spans 14 residues. In DNA form, the CDR3 reads TGTGCCTGGAGTTGGGACAGTATGAACACTGAAGCTTTCTTT. It specifies CAWSWDSMNTEAFF.

The chain uses TRBV7-6 and TRBJ1-3; 7 bases are shared with TRBD1. Germline CDR1 is SGHVS and CDR2 is FNYEAQ. CDR3 length: 16 residues. V shed 2 bases and J 4 bases; nucleotides not matched to a gene: 8. CDR3 sequence reads: CASSLRQGVTGNTIYF. The CDR3 DNA is TGTGCCAGCAGCTTACGACAGGGCGTAACGGGAAACACCATATATTTT.

This rearrangement joins TRBV2 to TRBJ2-1; TRBD2 matches 10 bases. Germline V lookup: CDR1 SNHLY, CDR2 FYNNEI. After removal of 2 bases from V and 6 bases from J, the junction contained 4 bases not matched to a gene. CDR3 length: 15 residues. DNA for the CDR3: TGTGCCAGCAGTGAAAAGCGGGGGGGCCGCAATGAGCAGTTCTTC. Its protein is CASSEKRGGRNEQFF.

The rearrangement links TRBV28 to TRBJ2-7, with 10 bases identical to TRBD1. The CDR3 length is 15 residues. The germline gives CDR1 MDHEN, CDR2 SYDVKM. V was clipped by 5 bases and J by 5 bases; unmatched bases: 9. The CDR3 DNA reads TGTGCCAGCAGTCCCCCGGGACAGGGGTTGGACGAGCAGTACTTC. As protein: CASSPPGQGLDEQYF.

The V gene is TRBV18, the J gene TRBJ2-1; 8 bases are a match to TRBD2. Germline V gene data show CDR1 as KGHSH and CDR2 as LQKENI. This CDR3 has 15 residues. J was trimmed by 8 bases and V by 5 bases; bases with no gene match: 11. CDR3 nucleotide sequence: TGTGCCAGCTCAAACGGGGGGGCGTTAGCGCATGAGCAGTTCTTC. Its protein is CASSNGGALAHEQFF.

The rearrangement uses TRBV7-9 and TRBJ2-7; 7 positions match TRBD1. The germline V gene has CDR1 SEHNR and CDR2 FQNEAQ (reference sequence). CDR3 length equals 15 residues. V lost 5 bases to trimming and J lost 5 bases; unmatched junction nucleotides: 12. CDR3 DNA sequence: TGTGCCAGCAGCCCCTTCGTTCCAGGGGGTCACGAGCAGTACTTC. Translating it yields CASSPFVPGGHEQYF.

The gene calls are TRBV4-2 and TRBJ2-1; D unresolved. CDR1 is LGHNA and CDR2 is YNFKEQ in the germline V gene. V lost 4 bases and J 0 bases, leaving 4 bases between the germline ends. There are 13 residues in the CDR3. CDR3 nucleotide sequence: TGTGCCAGCAGCCTTAGCTCCTACAATGAGCAGTTCTTC. This encodes CASSLSSYNEQFF.

This clone has only a few counts. The rearrangement uses TRBV3-1 (or the pseudogene TRBV3-2) and TRBJ1-2; D might be TRBD1 (6 bases). V shed 2 bases and J shed 2 bases, with 6 bases lying between them. The germline CDR1 and CDR2 sequences are LGHDT and YNNKEL (reference sequence). The CDR3 is 13 residues long. CDR3 in amino acids: CASSQTGNYGYTF. The CDR3 bases are TGTGCCAGCAGCCAAACAGGGAACTATGGCTACACCTTC.